The 8 T cell receptor beta chains listed next were all sequenced from one sample in a study of CD8 T cells in Susac syndrome. RNA totalling roughly 0.5 to 1 ug underwent reverse transcription with random hexamers. TCRdb passed the immunoSEQ multiplex PCR reads through MiXCR, listing each CDR3 protein once. The sample includes more than 80,000 distinct CDR3 sequences, roughly 94% of them seen just once. Sequencing input: CD8+ T cells from PBMCs. The receptors here all came from a human donor with Susac syndrome.

This rearrangement joins TRBV3-1 to TRBJ2-7; 9 nucleotides line up with TRBD2. The CDR3 has 15 amino acids. CDR1 and CDR2 (germline): LGHDT, YNNKEL (reference sequence). Trimming removed 4 bases from V and 1 base from J; junction bases left unmatched: 5. For the CDR3, the DNA is TGTGCCAGCAGCCCCAGCGGGGGGCCTTCCTACGAGCAGTACTTC. Translated, it gives CASSPSGGPSYEQYF.

The chain joins TRBV5-4 to TRBJ2-3, with 8 bases aligning to TRBD2. After removal of 5 bases from V and 4 bases from J, the junction contained 3 bases not matched to a gene. Germline V CDR1 and CDR2: SGHNT, YYREEE (reference sequence). There are 13 residues in the CDR3. The DNA of the CDR3 is TGTGCCAGCAGTCGGGGGGGAGCAGATACGCAGTATTTT. Protein sequence: CASSRGGADTQYF.

The J gene is TRBJ2-7, the V gene TRBV20-1; TRBD1 matches 9 bases. Trimming removed 5 bases from V and 0 bases from J; junction bases left unmatched: 2. From germline, CDR1 is DFQATT and CDR2 SNEGSKA (reference sequence). This CDR3 spans 13 amino acids. CDR3 in DNA: TGCAGTGCTCGGACAGGGGCCTCCTACGAGCAGTACTTC. It codes for CSARTGASYEQYF.

The chain links TRBV9 to TRBJ2-1; possible D gene TRBD2, 6 bases. Germline lookup yields CDR1 SGDLS and CDR2 YYNGEE. CDR3 length: 15 residues. Trimming cost V 0 bases and J 2 bases, with 9 bases left between them. This CDR3 is CASSVDAGTYNEQFF. In nucleotides, the CDR3 is TGTGCCAGCAGCGTAGATGCGGGAACCTACAATGAGCAGTTCTTC.

The chain employs TRBV20-1 and TRBJ2-7; D call uncertain. The V end lost 1 base, the J end lost 2 bases, and 9 bases lay between the germline ends. CDR1 DFQATT and CDR2 SNEGSKA come from the germline V gene (reference sequence). This CDR3 has 13 amino acids. The CDR3 nucleotides read TGCAGTGCTAGAGTGGGCGCAGCCTACGAGCAGTACTTC. It is translated as CSARVGAAYEQYF.

This chain links TRBV7-2 with TRBJ2-1, with unresolved D. This CDR3 is 15 amino acids long. CDR1 and CDR2 from the germline V gene are SGHTA and FQGNSA. V gave up 5 bases and J gave up 0 bases, with 11 bases separating them. CDR3 sequence reads: CASSHSLSSYNEQFF. CDR3 bases: TGTGCCAGCAGCCATAGTCTTAGCTCCTACAATGAGCAGTTCTTC.

J is TRBJ2-1 and V is TRBV11-2; D is possibly TRBD1 (5 bases). This CDR3 comprises 15 residues. The V end lost 1 base, the J end lost 3 bases, and 10 bases lay between the germline ends. Germline loops: CDR1 SGHAT, CDR2 FQNNGV. For the CDR3, the DNA is TGTGCCAGCAGCTTAGTCCCAGGGAACTACAATGAGCAGTTCTTC. Amino acid sequence: CASSLVPGNYNEQFF.

This clonotype was found once. The rearrangement links TRBV12-3 or TRBV12-4 to TRBJ2-1; D perhaps matches TRBD2 (6 bases). The V and J ends lost 7 bases and 1 base respectively, with 14 bases between them. CDR3 length: 15 amino acids. CDR3 coding DNA: TGTGCCAGCACCTTGGGAGGAGGATCCTACAATGAGCAGTTCTTC. This codes for CASTLGGGSYNEQFF.